The 30 T cell receptor beta chains below were found in one sample sequenced in a study of shared T cell receptors in the human thymus. Clones were read by immunoSEQ multiplex PCR, and TCRdb kept only the in-frame ones, dropping some. The sample contains hundreds of thousands of clones, roughly 90% of which appear only once. These same records also appear under a second study, on human thymus T cells.

Sequencing was performed on thymocytes. The receptors stem from a boy under three years old with a congenital heart defect.

V usage is TRBV25-1 and J usage is TRBJ1-1; D possibly corresponds to TRBD1 (5 bases). Trimming pared 7 bases from V and 10 bases from J, leaving 13 bases between. The CDR3 extends over 11 amino acids. CDR1 is MGHDK, CDR2 SYGVNS, per germline. The chain's CDR3 is CASNNGQGAFF. As DNA, the CDR3 is TGTGCCAGCAATAACGGGCAGGGAGCTTTCTTT.

The chain is built from TRBV15 and TRBJ2-7, with D possibly matching TRBD1 (6 bases). V was trimmed by 1 base and J by 4 bases, leaving 14 bases between them. The germline gives CDR1 LNHNV, CDR2 YYDKDF (reference sequence). CDR3 length equals 15 residues. The CDR3 DNA is TGTGCCACCAGCAGAGTAGGGGACATAATTTACGAGCAGTACTTC. Protein: CATSRVGDIIYEQYF.

The chain is built from TRBV30 and TRBJ2-5; perhaps TRBD2 as D (5 bases). The CDR3 is 15 amino acids. Germline V gives CDR1 GTSNPN, CDR2 SVGIG (reference sequence). Trimming stripped 4 bases from V and 3 bases from J, with 18 bases between. The CDR3 DNA sequence: TGTGCCTGGACCCGGGATTCAGCGCCCAAAGAGACCCAGTACTTC. Its protein product is CAWTRDSAPKETQYF.

The V call is TRBV5-6, the J call TRBJ2-5, with a weak D call TRBD2 (6 bases). CDR3 length: 15 residues. Germline lookup yields CDR1 SGHDT and CDR2 YYEEEE. Trimming shortened V by 7 bases and J by 5 bases, and 21 bases separated the two germline ends. The CDR3 DNA reads as TGTGCCAGCGGGACGCCGGGACTCTCCAGGGAGACCCAGTACTTC. Amino acids: CASGTPGLSRETQYF.

This clone was seen once. The chain employs TRBV30 and TRBJ2-5; 9 bases agree with TRBD2. The CDR3 sequence is 16 residues long. The V gene's germline CDR1 is GTSNPN and CDR2 SVGIG (reference sequence). V lost 3 bases, J lost 4 bases, and 12 bases stayed unmatched. This chain's CDR3 is CAWRKGLAGNRETQYF. In nucleotides, the CDR3 is TGTGCCTGGAGGAAAGGGCTAGCGGGAAATAGAGAGACCCAGTACTTC.

The rearrangement joins TRBV4-1 to TRBJ2-1, with 11 bases lining up with TRBD1. Germline loops: CDR1 MGHRA, CDR2 YSYEKL. V lost 4 bases, J lost 7 bases, and 12 bases stayed unmatched. The CDR3 totals 17 residues. The CDR3 DNA is TGCGCCAGCAGCCGACCCCCCCGGACAGGGGGCTGGAATGAGCAGTTCTTC. Residues: CASSRPPRTGGWNEQFF.

This clone turned up a few times. This chain uses TRBV15 with TRBJ1-5, with TRBD1 matching over 8 bases. This CDR3 contains 16 residues. V dropped 0 bases and J dropped 4; count of bases not matched to a gene: 5. Germline lookup yields CDR1 LNHNV and CDR2 YYDKDF (reference sequence). CDR3 in DNA: TGTGCCACCAGCAGAGATCCCAACAGGGGGAATCAGCCCCAGCATTTT. Translation: CATSRDPNRGNQPQHF.

This CDR3 reads CASSEPQAATGTSGPIGTDTQYF. CDR3 DNA sequence: TGTGCCAGCAGTGAACCCCAGGCAGCAACCGGGACTAGCGGCCCGATCGGGACAGATACGCAGTATTTT. This rearrangement joins TRBV2 to TRBJ2-3, with TRBD2 identical over 11 bases. CDR3 length: 23 amino acids. V shed 2 bases and J 3 bases; nucleotides not matched to a gene: 25. Looked up from germline, CDR1 is SNHLY and CDR2 is FYNNEI.

The rearrangement joins TRBV27 to TRBJ2-1; 8 nucleotides match TRBD1. Germline V gene sequence: CDR1 MNHEY, CDR2 SMNVEV (reference sequence). This CDR3 spans 15 amino acids. V shed 3 bases, J shed 1 base, and the junction held 2 bases outside the gene matches. CDR3 residues: CASSFRGRSYNEQFF. CDR3 sequence (DNA): TGTGCCAGCAGTTTCAGGGGGCGATCCTACAATGAGCAGTTCTTC.

This clone was seen only a few times. The chain employs TRBV14 and TRBJ1-5; a weak D match, TRBD1 (5 bases). CDR1 SGHDN and CDR2 FVKESK come from the germline V gene. V was shortened by 1 base and J by 7 bases, with 8 bases between the two germline ends. This CDR3 spans 13 amino acids. The CDR3 DNA is TGTGCCAGCAGCCAAGGTCAGGGCCAGCCCCAGCATTTT. This gives the protein CASSQGQGQPQHF.

The chain recombines TRBV15 with TRBJ2-5; 10 bases align to TRBD1. This CDR3 region has 18 residues. Germline loops: CDR1 LNHNV, CDR2 YYDKDF (reference sequence). With V trimmed by 0 bases and J by 5 bases, 12 bases remained unmatched. The CDR3 loop is CATSRELFRDRGRETQYF. CDR3 DNA: TGTGCCACCAGCAGAGAGCTATTCCGGGACAGGGGCCGCGAGACCCAGTACTTC.

The V gene is TRBV4-3, the J gene TRBJ1-3; D might be TRBD1 (5 bases). CDR3 size: 15 residues. The ends were cut back, 1 base at V and 4 bases at J, with 11 bases in the middle. Germline V gene sequence: CDR1 LGHNA, CDR2 YSLEER. The CDR3 protein is CASSQATAPGNTIYF. CDR3 sequence (DNA): TGCGCCAGCAGCCAAGCGACAGCCCCAGGAAACACCATATATTTT.

V and J are TRBV7-9 and TRBJ1-4, with TRBD1 matching 7 bases. In germline, CDR1 is SEHNR, CDR2 FQNEAQ (reference sequence). This CDR3 contains 17 residues. Unmatched junction bases numbered 9, after V lost 5 bases and J lost 0 bases. The CDR3 here is CASSPGTENSTNEKLFF. The CDR3 coding sequence is TGTGCCAGCAGCCCCGGGACAGAGAACTCAACTAATGAAAAACTGTTTTTT.

This clone was observed a few times. The chain employs TRBV14 and TRBJ1-3; D not certain. Germline V CDR1 and CDR2: SGHDN, FVKESK. Trimming shortened V by 1 base and J by 1 base, and 8 bases separated the two germline ends. This CDR3 contains 15 residues. CDR3: CASSQAFFSGNTIYF. The DNA of the CDR3 is TGTGCCAGCAGCCAAGCGTTTTTTTCTGGAAACACCATATATTTT.

V is TRBV6-1 and J is TRBJ2-7; 7 bases agree with TRBD2. CDR1 and CDR2 from the germline V gene are MNHNS and SASEGT. V gave up 1 base and J gave up 3 bases; unmatched junction bases: 6. This CDR3 is 15 amino acids long. This chain's CDR3 is CASSEDIGDYYEQYF. CDR3 coding DNA: TGTGCCAGCAGTGAAGACATAGGGGACTACTACGAGCAGTACTTC.

This chain uses TRBV28 with TRBJ2-7, with TRBD1 matching over 7 bases. V trimming: 6 bases; J trimming: 6 bases; junction bases outside the gene matches: 8. The CDR3 length is 13 residues. Germline-derived CDR1 and CDR2 are MDHEN and SYDVKM. CDR3 residues: CASRATGDCEQYF. The CDR3 DNA reads as TGTGCCAGCAGAGCCACAGGGGATTGCGAGCAGTACTTC. The full variable domain, completed using reference TRBV28 and TRBJ2-7, is DVKVTQSSRYLVKRTGEKVFLECVQDMDHENMFWYRQDPGLGLRLIYFSYDVKMKEKGDIPEGYSVSREKKERFSLILESASTNQTSMYLCASRATGDCEQYFGPGTRLTVT.

The chain is built from TRBV6-5 and TRBJ2-1, with 8 bases identical to TRBD1. Trimming cost V 2 bases and J 8 bases; bases outside gene matches: 2. Germline CDR1 reads MNHEY; CDR2 reads SVGAGI. This CDR3 is built from 13 residues. This chain's CDR3 is CASSYQTGDEQFF. The CDR3 DNA sequence: TGTGCCAGCAGTTACCAGACAGGGGATGAGCAGTTCTTC.

The chain joins TRBV5-5 to TRBJ2-5; TRBD2 aligns across 11 bases. V shed 0 bases and J 4 bases; nucleotides not matched to a gene: 11. Germline V gene lookup returns CDR1 SGHKS and CDR2 YYEKEE (reference sequence). The length of the CDR3 is 18 residues. In nucleotides, the CDR3 is TGTGCCAGCAGCTTGGCCCCTCTAGCGGGAGGAGGCGCAGAGACCCAGTACTTC. Translating it yields CASSLAPLAGGGAETQYF.

In the case of this clone: In the same sample, other DNA sequences code for this CDR3. This chain connects TRBV27 to TRBJ2-5, with 8 bases that match TRBD1. V gave up 2 bases and J gave up 2 bases; unmatched junction bases: 1. Germline loops: CDR1 MNHEY, CDR2 SMNVEV (reference sequence). The CDR3 loop spans 14 amino acids. This chain's CDR3 is CASSLDRGQETQYF. The DNA for the CDR3 is TGTGCCAGCAGTTTAGACAGGGGACAAGAGACCCAGTACTTC.

The chain has TRBV7-8 and TRBJ2-1; TRBD2 aligns across 10 bases. The germline V gene has CDR1 SGHVS and CDR2 FQNEAQ. CDR3 length: 15 residues. V gave up 7 bases and J gave up 8 bases; unmatched junction bases: 11. CDR3 DNA sequence: TGTGCCAGCACCCGGACTAGCGGCTTGGGGGATGAGCAGTTCTTC. Amino acid sequence: CASTRTSGLGDEQFF.

In regard to this clone: Other nucleotide sequences from this sample produce the same CDR3. V is TRBV7-2 and J is TRBJ2-5, with TRBD2 matching 7 bases. This CDR3 spans 16 amino acids. The germline V gene has CDR1 SGHTA and CDR2 FQGNSA. The V segment lost 3 bases and the J segment 2 bases; nucleotides outside the gene matches: 9. Written as DNA, the CDR3 is TGTGCCAGCAGCTTGGAGTCTAGCGGAACTCAAGAGACCCAGTACTTC. Translation gives CASSLESSGTQETQYF.

In nucleotides, the CDR3 is TGTGCCAGCAGCCGATTCTGGGGGGATGGCTACACCTTC. It is translated as CASSRFWGDGYTF. The chain employs TRBV6-5 and TRBJ1-2, with D possibly matching TRBD1 (5 bases). Deletions cut 6 bases from V and 6 bases from J, with 14 bases between. The length of the CDR3 is 13 residues. Germline V gene sequence: CDR1 MNHEY, CDR2 SVGAGI.

This clone showed up just a few times. The chain links TRBV7-4 to TRBJ2-2, with no clear D. The V gene's germline CDR1 is SGHVT and CDR2 SQSDAQ. The CDR3 runs to 15 residues. The V end was cut by 4 bases, the J end by 3 bases, with 12 bases between. The CDR3 bases are TGTGCCAGCAGCTGTCCCGGGTTGTACACCGGGGAGCTGTTTTTT. As protein: CASSCPGLYTGELFF.

The V and J genes are TRBV19 and TRBJ2-1; 7 bases fit TRBD2. Trimming took 10 bases from V and 0 from J; bases not matched to a gene: 6. CDR3 size: 14 residues. CDR1 is LNHDA and CDR2 is SQIVND in the germline V gene (reference sequence). CDR3 protein: CATKAGSSYNEQFF. The DNA of the CDR3 is TGTGCCACCAAAGCGGGAAGCTCCTACAATGAGCAGTTCTTC.

The chain recombines TRBV7-2 with TRBJ2-7, with 7 nucleotides matching TRBD2. Germline assignment: CDR1 SGHTA and CDR2 FQGNSA. The CDR3 loop spans 17 amino acids. Trimming removed 2 bases from V and 1 base from J; junction bases left unmatched: 11. CDR3 amino acids: CASSLTALAGLSYEQYF. The DNA for the CDR3 is TGTGCCAGCAGCTTAACCGCCTTAGCGGGCCTTTCCTACGAGCAGTACTTC.

Turning to this clone: Other nucleotide sequences in the sample specify the same CDR3. The chain has TRBV5-4 and TRBJ2-7; D remains ambiguous. Germline V gene lookup returns CDR1 SGHNT and CDR2 YYREEE (reference sequence). The germline V and J ends were trimmed by 0 bases and 1 base, with 5 bases remaining between them. This CDR3 is 13 amino acids long. The CDR3 loop is CASSLGASYEQYF. The CDR3 DNA follows: TGTGCCAGCAGCTTGGGGGCGTCCTACGAGCAGTACTTC.

This chain links TRBV7-9 with TRBJ2-5; TRBD2 matches at 12 bases. Germline assignment: CDR1 SEHNR and CDR2 FQNEAQ (reference sequence). The CDR3 consists of 15 residues. V was pared by 5 bases and J by 4 bases, with 5 bases of the junction left unmatched. CDR3 bases: TGTGCCAGCAGCGCTAGCGGGAGGGTAATAGAGACCCAGTACTTC. It translates to CASSASGRVIETQYF.

This clone was detected only once. This chain joins TRBV4-1 and TRBJ2-7; 9 nucleotides line up with TRBD1. J gave up 2 bases and V 1 base, and 9 bases lay outside the gene matches. This CDR3 is built from 17 residues. The germline V gene encodes CDR1 MGHRA and CDR2 YSYEKL. CDR3 nucleotides: TGCGCCAGCAGCCAAGCCGAAGTGGACAGGGGCCCCTACGAGCAGTACTTC. Translated: CASSQAEVDRGPYEQYF.

The chain employs TRBV28 and TRBJ2-3, with no clear D. The CDR3 spans 13 residues. Germline-derived CDR1 and CDR2 are MDHEN and SYDVKM. Trimming cost V 5 bases and J 4 bases, with 10 bases left between them. The CDR3 is CASSLNTPDTQYF. The CDR3, as DNA: TGTGCCAGCAGTCTGAACACCCCAGATACGCAGTATTTT.

The table lists this clone with a few counts. Here the CDR3 DNA reads TGTGCCAGCAGCGGAGGGACTAGCGGGAGCTCCTACGAGCAGTACTTC. Translation gives CASSGGTSGSSYEQYF. The genes are TRBV5-4 and TRBJ2-7, with 14 bases lining up with TRBD2. The CDR3 loop spans 16 amino acids. Trimming took 4 bases from V and 0 from J; bases not matched to a gene: 3. CDR1 is SGHNT and CDR2 is YYREEE in the germline V gene (reference sequence).